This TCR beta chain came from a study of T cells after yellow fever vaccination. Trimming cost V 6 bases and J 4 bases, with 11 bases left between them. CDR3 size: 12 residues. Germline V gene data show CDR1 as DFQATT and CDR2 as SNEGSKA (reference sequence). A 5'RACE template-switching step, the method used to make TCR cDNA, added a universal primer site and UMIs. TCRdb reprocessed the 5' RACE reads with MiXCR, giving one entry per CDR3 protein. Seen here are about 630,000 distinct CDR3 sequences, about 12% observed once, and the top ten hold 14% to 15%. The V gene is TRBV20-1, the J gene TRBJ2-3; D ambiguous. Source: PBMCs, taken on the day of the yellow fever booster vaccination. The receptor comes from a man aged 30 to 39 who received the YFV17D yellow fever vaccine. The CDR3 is CSAKGPSDTQYF. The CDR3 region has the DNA TGCAGTGCCAAAGGGCCCTCAGATACGCAGTATTTT.